The text below deals with one T cell receptor beta chain. Its antigen is not known. Clones were sequenced by immunoSEQ multiplex PCR, and TCRdb holds only the in-frame ones, with some missing. This table holds 49,000 or so clones, approximately 90% found once. The data derive from a study of OX40 agonist ivuxolimab in advanced cancers. Study-level results: Compared with CD4+, CD8+ T cells on average had more expanded clones.

The input for sequencing was CD4+ or CD8+ T cells sorted from blood, taken in a trial of the OX40 agonist ivuxolimab. The receptor was derived from an adult with an advanced solid tumor such as melanoma, head and neck, liver or kidney cancer.

The CDR3 DNA follows: TGCAGCGTTCACTCGGCAGAGAAGAACACTGAAGCTTTCTTT. It is translated as CSVHSAEKNTEAFF. The chain employs TRBV29-1 and TRBJ1-1; D is uncertain. Germline CDR1 is SQVTM and CDR2 is ANQGSEA. V was cut by 5 bases and J by 1 base, with 14 bases left in between. This CDR3 region has 14 residues.